The next 28 T cell receptor beta chains were all read from a single sample in a study of T cell repertoires in cytomegalovirus infection (dated by TCRdb to the late 2010s). This sample was sequenced with an Illumina HiSeq 1500. Using fastp at Q25 and MiXCR, TCRdb reprocessed the public reads and kept productive beta chains. When rows share a CDR3 protein, they turn into one entry using the most common DNA and genes. The sample table records hundreds of thousands of distinct CDR3 sequences; approximately 24% of these occur just once. The top ten hold 6.5% to 10% of the sample. Specimen: CD8+ T cells from PBMCs. The receptors originated from a human donor in good health (CMV status not recorded). Some clones in this sample may be carry-over from other donors' samples.

The sample holds a few counts of this clonotype. This rearrangement joins TRBV7-6 to TRBJ2-2; the D gene is possibly TRBD1 (5 bases). The germline CDR1 and CDR2 sequences are SGHVS and FNYEAQ. CDR3 length equals 16 residues. V was pared by 2 bases and J by 4 bases, with 14 bases between. The CDR3 sequence: CASSLSGWAGTGELFF. CDR3 DNA: TGTGCCAGCAGCTTATCAGGGTGGGCTGGCACCGGGGAGCTGTTTTTT.

This clonotype was seen repeatedly, ten times or more. The J gene is TRBJ2-3, the V gene TRBV7-3; D is unresolved. This CDR3 has 13 amino acids. The ends were cut back, 6 bases at V and 0 bases at J, with 7 bases in the middle. Germline V gene data show CDR1 as SGHTA and CDR2 as FQGTGA. CDR3 protein: CASSRGSTDTQYF. Written as DNA, the CDR3 is TGTGCCAGCAGTCGTGGTAGCACAGATACGCAGTATTTT.

This rearrangement joins TRBV20-1 to TRBJ2-7, with D possibly matching TRBD1 (6 bases). Germline CDR1 and CDR2: DFQATT and SNEGSKA (reference sequence). This CDR3 has 15 residues. The germline V and J ends were trimmed by 3 bases and 0 bases, with 15 bases remaining between them. The CDR3 sequence is CSARGAGESSYEQYV. CDR3 sequence (DNA): TGCAGTGCTAGGGGGGCAGGGGAAAGCTCCTACGAGCAGTACGTC.

There are a few counts of this clonotype. The rearrangement joins TRBV10-3 to TRBJ1-2; D is unresolved. Per the germline V gene, CDR1 is ENHRY and CDR2 is SYGVKD. V was pared by 3 bases and J by 7 bases, with 18 bases between. The length of the CDR3 is 15 residues. Written as DNA, the CDR3 is TGTGCCATCAGTGAACTGGAGACTTTCGTTTCTGGCTACACCTTC. It yields the protein CAISELETFVSGYTF.

This clonotype was picked up a small number of times. At one of its ends the junction is not consistent with the germline gene, which may arise from a read error. V gene TRBV9 combines with J gene TRBJ1-1; 9 bases agree with TRBD1. This CDR3 contains 9 residues. The germline V gene encodes CDR1 SGDLS and CDR2 YYNGEE. The CDR3 is CASGTGMVF. Here the CDR3 DNA reads TGTGCCAGCGGGACAGGGATGGTCTTT.

The J gene is TRBJ2-3, the V gene TRBV6-6; TRBD1 or TRBD2 may be the D gene (5 bases each). Per the germline V gene, CDR1 is MNHNY and CDR2 is SVGAGI (reference sequence). The CDR3 consists of 14 residues. V was pared by 8 bases and J by 2 bases, with 14 bases between. The CDR3 DNA reads TGTGCCAGCGGGACCTACAGAGACACAGATACGCAGTATTTT. It specifies CASGTYRDTDTQYF.

In this sample, this clonotype turned up a few times. V is TRBV10-3 and J is TRBJ2-1; possible D gene TRBD1, 6 bases. The CDR3 consists of 13 residues. With 7 bases removed from V and 2 bases from J, the gap between germline ends came to 9 bases. CDR1 and CDR2 (germline): ENHRY, SYGVKD. CDR3 sequence: CAITGDPYNEQFF. The CDR3 DNA reads TGTGCCATCACAGGGGATCCCTACAATGAGCAGTTCTTC.

Only a few counts were recorded for this clonotype. V gene TRBV5-6 combines with J gene TRBJ1-6, with D maybe TRBD1 (6 bases). CDR3 length: 20 amino acids. Trimming cost V 1 base and J 0 bases, with 20 bases left between them. The germline gives CDR1 SGHDT, CDR2 YYEEEE. CDR3: CASSLREGHPMSSYNSPLHF. The CDR3 DNA reads as TGTGCCAGCAGCTTGAGAGAGGGACATCCCATGAGCTCCTATAATTCACCCCTCCACTTT.

V usage is TRBV6-5 and J usage is TRBJ2-4, with D possibly called TRBD1 or TRBD2 (6 bases each). In germline, CDR1 is MNHEY, CDR2 SVGAGI. V shed 5 bases and J shed 8 bases, with 19 bases lying between them. There are 15 residues in the CDR3. The CDR3, as DNA: TGTGCCAGCAGTAAAGGGGGACTTAATAGGGACATTCAGTACTTC. Its translation is CASSKGGLNRDIQYF.

V is TRBV27 and J is TRBJ1-5, with D unresolved. The CDR3 sequence is 15 residues long. CDR1 and CDR2 (germline): MNHEY, SMNVEV (reference sequence). V dropped 8 bases and J dropped 1 base, with 15 bases sitting between them. CDR3 sequence: CASGSLTGSNQPQHF. The CDR3 nucleotides are TGTGCCAGCGGATCCCTAACCGGCAGCAATCAGCCCCAGCATTTT.

This clonotype was counted many times. The chain carries TRBV7-2 and TRBJ2-1; TRBD2 aligns across 12 bases. The CDR3 contains 17 residues. The V and J ends lost 1 base and 7 bases, in that order; junction bases with no gene match: 8. The germline gives CDR1 SGHTA, CDR2 FQGNSA. CDR3 loop: CASSLGRLAGGQNEQFF. The DNA of the CDR3 is TGTGCCAGCAGCTTAGGAAGGCTAGCGGGGGGGCAAAATGAGCAGTTCTTC.

In its sample, this clonotype was seen a few times. This rearrangement joins TRBV15 to TRBJ2-5; the D gene could be TRBD1 or TRBD2 (5 bases each). Per the germline V gene, CDR1 is LNHNV and CDR2 is YYDKDF (reference sequence). CDR3 length: 16 residues. Trimming stripped 0 bases from V and 5 bases from J, with 16 bases between. The DNA of the CDR3 is TGTGCCACCAGCAGAGATCTCGAGGGCTGGGGGGAGACCCAGTACTTC. Translated, it gives CATSRDLEGWGETQYF.

This clonotype occurred many times. The chain uses TRBV7-9 and TRBJ2-3; 7 positions agree with TRBD1. CDR3 size: 16 residues. From germline, CDR1 is SEHNR and CDR2 FQNEAQ (reference sequence). J was trimmed by 4 bases and V by 1 base; bases with no gene match: 8. As DNA, the CDR3 is TGTGCCAGCAGCTTAGGAGGGGGCGCAGGGCCAGATACGCAGTATTTT. It encodes CASSLGGGAGPDTQYF.

This chain connects TRBV14 to TRBJ1-2; TRBD1 is a possible D gene (5 bases). Germline CDR1 and CDR2: SGHDN and FVKESK. V shed 4 bases and J shed 6 bases, with 15 bases lying between them. This CDR3 has 14 amino acids. This CDR3 reads CASSPRERRDGYTF. For the CDR3, the DNA is TGTGCCAGCAGCCCCAGGGAGAGAAGAGATGGCTACACCTTC. The full variable domain, its missing parts supplied by reference TRBV14 and TRBJ1-2, is EAGVTQFPSHSVIEKGQTVTLRCDPISGHDNLYWYRRVMGKEIKFLLHFVKESKQDESGMPNNRFLAERTGGTYSTLKVQPAELEDSGVYFCASSPRERRDGYTFGSGTRLTVV.

The V and J genes are TRBV9 and TRBJ1-2; a weak D match, TRBD1 (5 bases). V dropped 3 bases and J dropped 9 bases, with 15 bases sitting between them. The CDR3 consists of 13 residues. Germline loops: CDR1 SGDLS, CDR2 YYNGEE. For the CDR3, the DNA is TGTGCCAGCAGCGACCGGGACGGCGGGCGCTACACCTTC. As protein: CASSDRDGGRYTF.

The rearrangement links TRBV6-2 or TRBV6-3 to TRBJ1-1, with 9 bases fitting TRBD1. The J segment lost 0 bases and the V segment lost 5 bases, leaving 4 bases of the junction unmatched. Germline V gene lookup returns CDR1 MNHEY and CDR2 SVGEGT. The length of the CDR3 is 15 residues. CDR3 protein: CASSVRDRVNTEAFF. CDR3 coding DNA: TGTGCCAGCAGTGTCCGGGACAGGGTGAACACTGAAGCTTTCTTT.

In the case of this clonotype: A read error may explain this, as a much larger clone is one base away. The chain links TRBV28 to TRBJ2-5; 7 bases are a match to TRBD1. Germline V lookup: CDR1 MDHEN, CDR2 SYDVKM. The trim removed 7 bases at V and 7 bases at J, leaving 15 bases unmatched. This CDR3 is built from 15 residues. The CDR3 spells CASTPSGQLKRTQYF. The DNA for the CDR3 is TGTGCCAGCACCCCTTCGGGACAGCTAAAGAGGACCCAGTACTTC.

This clonotype was recorded many times. V is TRBV4-3 and J is TRBJ2-3; D may be TRBD2 (6 bases). The CDR3 runs to 17 residues. The germline V gene encodes CDR1 LGHNA and CDR2 YSLEER. The V gene lost 2 bases and the J gene lost 2 bases, with 17 bases spanning the gap. The chain's CDR3 is CASSQTGAGTYTDTQYF. Written as DNA, the CDR3 is TGCGCCAGCAGCCAAACCGGTGCAGGGACTTACACAGATACGCAGTATTTT.

This clonotype occurred a few times. The gene calls are TRBV2 and TRBJ2-7, with D perhaps TRBD1 (7 bases). Germline V gene sequence: CDR1 SNHLY, CDR2 FYNNEI. The germline V and J ends were trimmed by 6 bases and 4 bases, with 10 bases remaining between them. This CDR3 contains 12 residues. CDR3 residues: CASREGQYEQYF. CDR3 DNA sequence: TGTGCCAGCAGGGAGGGACAGTACGAGCAGTACTTC.

This sequence joins TRBV20-1 and TRBJ1-6, with 12 nucleotides matching TRBD1. The CDR3 length is 15 residues. Germline CDR1 DFQATT, CDR2 SNEGSKA (reference sequence). Losses at the gene ends were 1 base for V and 9 bases for J; bases not matched to a gene: 4. CDR3 amino acids: CSARGGQGASSPLHF. CDR3 DNA sequence: TGCAGTGCTAGAGGGGGACAGGGGGCGAGTTCACCCCTCCACTTT.

The rearrangement links TRBV2 to TRBJ1-1, with D tentatively TRBD1 (5 bases). The germline CDR1 and CDR2 sequences are SNHLY and FYNNEI. The CDR3 length is 13 residues. Trimming took off 7 bases at V and 0 bases at J, with 9 bases between the two ends. The CDR3 nucleotides are TGTGCCAGCAAGGGACGGATGAACACTGAAGCTTTCTTT. Its protein is CASKGRMNTEAFF.

This clonotype has just a few counts. The chain links TRBV5-8 to TRBJ1-1, with D hard to call. V was trimmed by 4 bases and J by 0 bases, leaving 10 bases between them. The CDR3 consists of 14 residues. Germline assignment: CDR1 SGHTS and CDR2 YDEGEE. CDR3 nucleotide sequence: TGTGCCAGCAGCCCTAAACGGATGAACACTGAAGCTTTCTTT. Its translation is CASSPKRMNTEAFF. Variable domain in full (rest from reference TRBV5-8 and TRBJ1-1): EAGVTQSPTHLIKTRGQQATLRCSPISGHTSVYWYQQALGLGLQFLLWYDEGEERNRGNFPPRFSGRQFPNYSSELNVNALELEDSALYLCASSPKRMNTEAFFGQGTRLTVV.

The CDR3 DNA follows: TGTGCCAGCAGTGAGAATCGGAGGGGCGAGCAGTACGTC. Translating gives CASSENRRGEQYV. The J gene is TRBJ2-7, the V gene TRBV2, with D possibly being TRBD2 (6 bases). Trimming shortened V by 3 bases and J by 6 bases, and 12 bases separated the two germline ends. Germline V gene data show CDR1 as SNHLY and CDR2 as FYNNEI. The CDR3 contains 13 residues.

In its sample, this clonotype was seen many times. This rearrangement joins TRBV27 to TRBJ2-1; 12 bases fit TRBD1. The V gene's germline CDR1 is MNHEY and CDR2 SMNVEV (reference sequence). CDR3 length: 15 residues. Losses at the gene ends were 6 bases for V and 6 bases for J; bases not matched to a gene: 6. As DNA, the CDR3 is TGTGCCAGCAGCTTCCGGGACAGGGGGCGCAATGAGCAGTTCTTC. Its translation is CASSFRDRGRNEQFF.

The DNA of the CDR3 is TGCAGCGGGTTAGTAGCGGGTGGATTCACAGATACGCAGTATTTT. This encodes CSGLVAGGFTDTQYF. This chain links TRBV29-1 with TRBJ2-3; 7 bases align to TRBD2. Per the germline V gene, CDR1 is SQVTM and CDR2 is ANQGSEA. The CDR3 contains 15 residues. The junction had 12 bases not matched to a gene; V was cut back by 7 bases and J by 2 bases.

This clonotype was seen only a few times. The chain uses TRBV6-6 and TRBJ2-7, with 7 nucleotides matching TRBD2. The CDR3 has 12 amino acids. J gave up 3 bases and V 8 bases, and 4 bases lay outside the gene matches. Germline-derived CDR1 and CDR2 are MNHNY and SVGAGI (reference sequence). The CDR3 sequence is CASWGGNYEQYF. In DNA form, the CDR3 reads TGTGCCAGCTGGGGGGGAAACTACGAGCAGTACTTC.

This clonotype was observed at least ten times. This sequence joins TRBV28 and TRBJ1-3; D gene unclear. Germline V lookup: CDR1 MDHEN, CDR2 SYDVKM. The V end was cut by 4 bases, the J end by 3 bases, with 13 bases between. The CDR3 consists of 15 residues. For the CDR3, the DNA is TGTGCCAGCAGTTCCATAGCCGAGGTTGGAAACACCATATATTTT. Translation: CASSSIAEVGNTIYF. Using reference TRBV28 and TRBJ1-3 for the parts outside the CDR3, the full variable domain is DVKVTQSSRYLVKRTGEKVFLECVQDMDHENMFWYRQDPGLGLRLIYFSYDVKMKEKGDIPEGYSVSREKKERFSLILESASTNQTSMYLCASSSIAEVGNTIYFGEGSWLTVV.

The chain is built from TRBV12-3 or TRBV12-4 and TRBJ2-1; D may be TRBD2 (6 bases). This CDR3 is 15 amino acids long. V lost 6 bases and J 0 bases, leaving 12 bases between the germline ends. CDR3 region: CASSGPGSSYNEQFF. CDR3 DNA: TGTGCCAGCAGCGGACCCGGGAGCTCCTACAATGAGCAGTTCTTC.